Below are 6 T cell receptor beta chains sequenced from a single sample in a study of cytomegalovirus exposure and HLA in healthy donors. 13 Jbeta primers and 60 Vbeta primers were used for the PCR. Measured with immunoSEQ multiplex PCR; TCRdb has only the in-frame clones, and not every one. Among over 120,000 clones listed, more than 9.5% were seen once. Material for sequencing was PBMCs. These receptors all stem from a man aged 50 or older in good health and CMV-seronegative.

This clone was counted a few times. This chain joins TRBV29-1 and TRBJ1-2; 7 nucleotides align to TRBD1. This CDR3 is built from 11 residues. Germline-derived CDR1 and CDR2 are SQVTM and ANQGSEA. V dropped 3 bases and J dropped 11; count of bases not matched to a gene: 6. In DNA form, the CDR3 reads TGCAGCGTTGACCTGGCAGGGGGGTACACCTTC. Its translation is CSVDLAGGYTF. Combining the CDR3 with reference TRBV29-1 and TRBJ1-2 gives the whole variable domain SAVISQKPSRDICQRGTSLTIQCQVDSQVTMMFWYRQQPGQSLTLIATANQGSEATYESGFVIDKFPISRPNLTFSTLTVSNMSPEDSSIYLCSVDLAGGYTFGSGTRLTVV.

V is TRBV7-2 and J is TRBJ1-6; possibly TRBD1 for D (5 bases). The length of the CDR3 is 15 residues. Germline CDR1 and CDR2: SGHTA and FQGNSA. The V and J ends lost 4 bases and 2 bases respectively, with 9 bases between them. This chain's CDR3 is CASSSPGAYNSPLHF. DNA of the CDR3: TGTGCCAGCAGCTCGCCGGGGGCCTATAATTCACCCCTCCACTTT. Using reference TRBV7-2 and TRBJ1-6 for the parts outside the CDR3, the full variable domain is GAGVSQSPSNKVTEKGKDVELRCDPISGHTALYWYRQSLGQGLEFLIYFQGNSAPDKSGLPSDRFSAERTGGSVSTLTIQRTQQEDSAVYLCASSSPGAYNSPLHFGNGTRLTVT.

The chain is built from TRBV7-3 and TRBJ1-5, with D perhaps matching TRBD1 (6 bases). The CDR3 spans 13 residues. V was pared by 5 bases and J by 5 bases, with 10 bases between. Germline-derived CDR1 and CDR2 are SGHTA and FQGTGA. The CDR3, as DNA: TGTGCCAGCAGCCTAAACAGGGATCAGCCCCAGCATTTT. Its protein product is CASSLNRDQPQHF. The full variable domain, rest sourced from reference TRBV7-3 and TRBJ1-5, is GAGVSQTPSNKVTEKGKYVELRCDPISGHTALYWYRQSLGQGPEFLIYFQGTGAADDSGLPNDRFFAVRPEGSVSTLKIQRTERGDSAVYLCASSLNRDQPQHFGDGTRLSIL.

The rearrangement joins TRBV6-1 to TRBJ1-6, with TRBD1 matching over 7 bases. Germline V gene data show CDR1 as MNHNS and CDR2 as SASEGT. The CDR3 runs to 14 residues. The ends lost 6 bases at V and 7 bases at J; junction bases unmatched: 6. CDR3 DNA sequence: TGTGCCAGCAGCGTGGGGGACAGAAATTCACCCCTCCACTTT. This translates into CASSVGDRNSPLHF.

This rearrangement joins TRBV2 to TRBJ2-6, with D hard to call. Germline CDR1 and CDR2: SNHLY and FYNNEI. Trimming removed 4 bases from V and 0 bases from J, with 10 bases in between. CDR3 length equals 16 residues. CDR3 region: CASSVSRSSGANVLTF. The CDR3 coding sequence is TGTGCCAGCAGTGTGTCCCGGTCCTCTGGGGCCAACGTCCTGACTTTC.

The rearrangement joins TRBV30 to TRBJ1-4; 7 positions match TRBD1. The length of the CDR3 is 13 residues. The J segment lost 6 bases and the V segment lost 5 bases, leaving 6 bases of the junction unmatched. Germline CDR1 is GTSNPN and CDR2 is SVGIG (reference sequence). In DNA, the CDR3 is TGTGCCTGGGCACAGGGGCGGGATGAAAAACTGTTTTTT. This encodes CAWAQGRDEKLFF.